Following are 26 T cell receptor beta chains from one sample sequenced in a study of cytomegalovirus exposure and HLA in healthy donors (dated by TCRdb to between 2016 and 2019). Library prep was done by the immunoSEQ multiplex PCR assay. The multiplex PCR relied on a mix of 60 forward primers for TCR Vbeta segments and 13 reverse primers for TCR Jbeta segments. TCRdb mirrors the immuneACCESS table, restricted to in-frame sequences. Some clones are absent from its copies; in checked studies, under half trace to an unresolved V gene, and the reason for the others is unknown. In this sample the table shows some 170,000 clones, 75% to 85% of which occur a single time. 1.5% to 2% of the sample goes to the ten largest clones. Material: PBMCs. The receptors shown here come from a woman younger than 35 in good health and CMV-seronegative.

CDR3 loop: CASSRGTDTQYF. CDR3 sequence (DNA): TGTGCCAGCAGCCGGGGCACAGATACGCAGTATTTT. The chain couples TRBV9 to TRBJ2-3; D is unresolved. This CDR3 contains 12 residues. Trimming cost V 4 bases and J 1 base, with 4 bases left between them. Germline values: CDR1 SGDLS, CDR2 YYNGEE. Variable domain in full (rest from reference TRBV9 and TRBJ2-3): DSGVTQTPKHLITATGQRVTLRCSPRSGDLSVYWYQQSLDQGLQFLIQYYNGEERAKGNILERFSAQQFPDLHSELNLSSLELGDSALYFCASSRGTDTQYFGPGTRLTVL.

The chain uses TRBV4-1 and TRBJ2-7; D remains unclear. Germline CDR1 reads MGHRA; CDR2 reads YSYEKL. CDR3 length: 13 amino acids. V was cut by 1 base and J by 12 bases, with 16 bases left in between. The CDR3 reads CASSQVGSKDLYF. DNA of the CDR3: TGCGCCAGCAGCCAAGTTGGGTCCAAAGACTTGTACTTC.

V gene TRBV4-1 combines with J gene TRBJ2-3, with 10 bases matching TRBD2. This CDR3 contains 15 residues. The J segment lost 1 base and the V segment lost 5 bases, leaving 3 bases of the junction unmatched. Germline V CDR1 and CDR2: MGHRA, YSYEKL. CDR3 sequence reads: CASSYLAGGTDTQYF. The CDR3 DNA follows: TGCGCCAGCAGCTACCTAGCGGGGGGCACAGATACGCAGTATTTT.

This chain connects TRBV13 to TRBJ2-3; 10 bases are shared with TRBD2. Germline trimming cut 0 bases from V and 0 bases from J; bases unmatched to any gene: 3. The CDR3 runs 17 residues. Germline V gives CDR1 PRHDT, CDR2 FYEKMQ (reference sequence). The CDR3 DNA reads as TGTGCCAGCAGCTTAGGCCTGACTAGCGGGAGCACAGATACGCAGTATTTT. Translation gives CASSLGLTSGSTDTQYF. Supplemented by reference TRBV13 and TRBJ2-3, the full variable domain reads AAGVIQSPRHLIKEKRETATLKCYPIPRHDTVYWYQQGPGQDPQFLISFYEKMQSDKGSIPDRFSAQQFSDYHSELNMSSLELGDSALYFCASSLGLTSGSTDTQYFGPGTRLTVL.

This sequence joins TRBV30 and TRBJ2-1; 12 nucleotides line up with TRBD2. The germline CDR1 and CDR2 sequences are GTSNPN and SVGIG (reference sequence). This CDR3 spans 18 amino acids. J lost 3 bases, V lost 4 bases, and 13 bases had no gene match. The CDR3 protein is CAWTKGLAGLPGYNEQFF. DNA for the CDR3: TGTGCCTGGACTAAAGGACTAGCGGGATTACCGGGCTACAATGAGCAGTTCTTC.

V is TRBV27 and J is TRBJ1-2; 7 bases line up with TRBD1. V shed 0 bases and J 5 bases; nucleotides not matched to a gene: 12. This CDR3 has 17 amino acids. Germline CDR1 MNHEY, CDR2 SMNVEV (reference sequence). The CDR3 is CASSLSTRTGRTYGYTF. Written as DNA, the CDR3 is TGTGCCAGCAGTTTATCCACTCGGACAGGAAGGACGTATGGCTACACCTTC.

This clone has just one count. The chain uses TRBV4-1 and TRBJ2-7, with D possibly TRBD1 on 6 matching bases. Trimming shortened V by 1 base and J by 3 bases, and 10 bases separated the two germline ends. The V gene's germline CDR1 is MGHRA and CDR2 YSYEKL. This CDR3 spans 14 amino acids. In DNA form, the CDR3 reads TGCGCCAGCAGCCAAGTGACAGGCCTCTACGAGCAGTACTTC. Its protein is CASSQVTGLYEQYF.

The chain couples TRBV9 to TRBJ2-1; no reliable D call. Germline V lookup: CDR1 SGDLS, CDR2 YYNGEE. CDR3 length: 15 amino acids. Trimming stripped 0 bases from V and 0 bases from J, with 7 bases between. The CDR3 DNA sequence: TGTGCCAGCAGCGTAGCGACAAGCTCCTACAATGAGCAGTTCTTC. Protein product: CASSVATSSYNEQFF.

The chain couples TRBV5-1 to TRBJ1-1; D is possibly TRBD1 (5 bases). Germline V lookup: CDR1 SGHRS, CDR2 YFSETQ. This CDR3 region has 17 residues. The germline V and J ends were trimmed by 4 bases and 4 bases, with 23 bases remaining between them. CDR3 in amino acids: CASSNERGGARGTEAFF. Here the CDR3 DNA reads TGCGCCAGCAGCAACGAAAGGGGAGGGGCGCGGGGCACTGAAGCTTTCTTT.

V and J are TRBV6-5 and TRBJ2-5; 7 bases match TRBD2. The V segment lost 4 bases and the J segment 2 bases; nucleotides outside the gene matches: 7. From germline, CDR1 is MNHEY and CDR2 SVGAGI. The CDR3 has 15 amino acids. The CDR3 reads CASSSPGLPQETQYF. The CDR3 coding sequence is TGTGCCAGCAGTTCTCCGGGACTACCACAAGAGACCCAGTACTTC.

The chain employs TRBV19 and TRBJ1-2; no clear D. Per germline, CDR1 LNHDA and CDR2 SQIVND (reference sequence). CDR3 size: 14 residues. The germline V and J ends were trimmed by 0 bases and 3 bases, with 8 bases remaining between them. In nucleotides, the CDR3 is TGTGCCAGTAGTATAGATGAGGGCTACTATGGCTACACCTTC. Its translation is CASSIDEGYYGYTF.

The chain has TRBV27 and TRBJ1-2; D not resolved. This CDR3 spans 13 amino acids. Germline V CDR1 and CDR2: MNHEY, SMNVEV (reference sequence). V shed 6 bases and J shed 4 bases, with 12 bases lying between them. CDR3 sequence: CASSPGNPYGYTF. The CDR3 DNA is TGTGCCAGCAGCCCCGGTAATCCCTATGGCTACACCTTC.

The chain links TRBV27 to TRBJ1-1; 7 bases map to TRBD1. With 3 bases clipped from V and 5 bases from J, the junction kept 3 bases outside the gene matches. The CDR3 covers 13 residues. CDR1 is MNHEY and CDR2 is SMNVEV in the germline V gene (reference sequence). CDR3 nucleotide sequence: TGTGCCAGCAGTTTGGGGACAGCTACTGAAGCTTTCTTT. This codes for CASSLGTATEAFF.

This rearrangement joins TRBV5-1 to TRBJ1-3; weak D call: TRBD1 (5 bases). CDR1 is SGHRS and CDR2 is YFSETQ in the germline V gene. There are 15 residues in the CDR3. V lost 2 bases and J lost 9, with 18 bases in between. In DNA, the CDR3 is TGCGCCAGCAGCTTCCAGGGCTCTCTGAGGAGCACCATATATTTT. Encoded protein: CASSFQGSLRSTIYF.

CDR3 in DNA: TGTGCTAGTGGCCCTGAGGGAGATACGCAGTATTTT. Encoded protein: CASGPEGDTQYF. The chain links TRBV12-5 to TRBJ2-3; D may be TRBD2 (5 bases). Per germline, CDR1 LGHNT and CDR2 FRNRAP. V gave up 6 bases and J gave up 5 bases, with 9 bases separating them. The CDR3 has 12 amino acids.

This chain links TRBV5-5 with TRBJ1-3; D remains ambiguous. The V end lost 0 bases, the J end lost 0 bases, and 13 bases lay between the germline ends. The CDR3 covers 17 residues. From germline, CDR1 is SGHKS and CDR2 YYEKEE (reference sequence). In DNA form, the CDR3 reads TGTGCCAGCAGCTTGGCATTTGGCAGTTTCTCTGGAAACACCATATATTTT. This codes for CASSLAFGSFSGNTIYF. The full variable domain, rest sourced from reference TRBV5-5 and TRBJ1-3, is DAGVTQSPTHLIKTRGQQVTLRCSPISGHKSVSWYQQVLGQGPQFIFQYYEKEERGRGNFPDRFSARQFPNYSSELNVNALLLGDSALYLCASSLAFGSFSGNTIYFGEGSWLTVV.

CDR3 nucleotides: TGTGCCAGCAGCCCGCAGGGGGATCAGCCCCAGCATTTT. It yields the protein CASSPQGDQPQHF. The chain joins TRBV7-9 to TRBJ1-5, with TRBD1 matching 7 bases. J gave up 5 bases and V 5 bases, and 3 bases lay outside the gene matches. The CDR3 runs to 13 residues. Germline lookup yields CDR1 SEHNR and CDR2 FQNEAQ (reference sequence).

This clone was observed a handful of times. The chain recombines TRBV19 with TRBJ1-1, with TRBD1 identical over 9 bases. The CDR3 contains 15 residues. Germline-derived CDR1 and CDR2 are LNHDA and SQIVND (reference sequence). J lost 5 bases, V lost 3 bases, and 7 bases had no gene match. The CDR3 region has the DNA TGTGCCAGTAGTATCCCCGGGACAGGGCTGACTGAAGCTTTCTTT. Encoded protein: CASSIPGTGLTEAFF.

This sequence joins TRBV5-1 and TRBJ2-1, with D possibly being TRBD1 (6 bases). Germline CDR1 is SGHRS and CDR2 is YFSETQ. The ends were cut back, 4 bases at V and 1 base at J, with 15 bases in the middle. This CDR3 region has 16 residues. The CDR3: CASSRNRDPSYNEQFF. In DNA, the CDR3 is TGCGCCAGCAGCCGAAACAGGGACCCTTCCTACAATGAGCAGTTCTTC.

The chain joins TRBV2 to TRBJ1-2; 11 bases map to TRBD1. The CDR3 extends over 17 amino acids. The J segment lost 0 bases and the V segment lost 5 bases, leaving 8 bases of the junction unmatched. Germline loops: CDR1 SNHLY, CDR2 FYNNEI. As DNA, the CDR3 is TGTGCCAGCAGTAAAAGGGACAGGGGGGCGACTAACTATGGCTACACCTTC. This gives the protein CASSKRDRGATNYGYTF.

The CDR3 nucleotides read TGTGCCAGCAGCACTGACAGCTATGGCTACACCTTC. This encodes CASSTDSYGYTF. The chain has TRBV5-4 and TRBJ1-2, with D possibly matching TRBD1 (5 bases). The CDR3 has 12 residues. Germline lookup yields CDR1 SGHNT and CDR2 YYREEE (reference sequence). V was cut by 4 bases and J by 4 bases, with 8 bases left in between.

This chain uses TRBV6-1 with TRBJ1-2; the D is unclear. Trimming left V 5 bases short and J 5 bases short, with 12 bases between. From germline, CDR1 is MNHNS and CDR2 SASEGT. The CDR3 extends over 13 amino acids. CDR3 sequence: CASSRLPEYGYTF. Written as DNA, the CDR3 is TGTGCCAGCAGTCGACTACCTGAATATGGCTACACCTTC.

This clone was found a few times. The chain links TRBV16 to TRBJ1-2; tentatively, D is TRBD1 (5 bases). V was shortened by 4 bases and J by 4 bases, with 16 bases between the two germline ends. The CDR3 is 15 residues long. Per germline, CDR1 KGHSY and CDR2 FQNENV. CDR3 residues: CASSLLPGGSYGYTF. The CDR3 coding sequence is TGTGCCAGCAGCCTGCTCCCGGGGGGGTCCTATGGCTACACCTTC.

The chain is built from TRBV7-6 and TRBJ2-7; tentative D call: TRBD1 (6 bases). The germline V and J ends were trimmed by 5 bases and 0 bases, with 14 bases remaining between them. The germline CDR1 and CDR2 sequences are SGHVS and FNYEAQ. The CDR3 has 15 residues. This CDR3 is CASSPPATGSYEQYF. CDR3 in DNA: TGTGCCAGCAGCCCCCCCGCGACAGGCTCCTACGAGCAGTACTTC. Full variable domain (rest looked up from reference TRBV7-6 and TRBJ2-7): GAGVSQSPRYKVTKRGQDVALRCDPISGHVSLYWYRQALGQGPEFLTYFNYEAQQDKSGLPNDRFSAERPEGSISTLTIQRTEQRDSAMYRCASSPPATGSYEQYFGPGTRLTVT.

The V call is TRBV6-5, the J call TRBJ1-1; 7 positions agree with TRBD1. Germline values: CDR1 MNHEY, CDR2 SVGAGI. The trim removed 6 bases at V and 2 bases at J, leaving 6 bases unmatched. The CDR3 length is 14 residues. The CDR3 reads CASSPGTANTEAFF. CDR3 DNA: TGTGCCAGCAGCCCCGGGACAGCTAACACTGAAGCTTTCTTT.

The chain joins TRBV5-6 to TRBJ1-5, with no clear D. V dropped 4 bases and J dropped 3 bases, with 8 bases sitting between them. Germline V lookup: CDR1 SGHDT, CDR2 YYEEEE. The CDR3 sequence is 13 residues long. The DNA of the CDR3 is TGTGCCAGCAGCATCGGACTCAATCAGCCCCAGCATTTT. This translates into CASSIGLNQPQHF.